This T cell receptor (beta chain) came from a study of blood T cell repertoires in COVID-19. Profiling relied on immunoSEQ multiplex PCR, and the TCRdb table lists in-frame clones only, not all of them. The profile shows under 200,000 clones, around 83% of them singletons. V was pared by 4 bases and J by 4 bases, with 20 bases between. Germline V gene sequence: CDR1 SQVTM, CDR2 ANQGSEA. This CDR3 has 15 amino acids. J is TRBJ2-7 and V is TRBV29-1; D might be TRBD2 (7 bases). Sequencing used peripheral blood. The TCR was taken from a woman aged 65 to 85 who had recovered from COVID-19. The CDR3 region has the DNA TGCAGCGTTGTAGGTTTTGCGGGGGCCCAATACGAGCAGTACTTC. It translates to CSVVGFAGAQYEQYF.